Listed below are T cell receptor beta chains from one sample, sequenced in a study of response to subunit inactivated influenza vaccine. TCRdb called the RT-PCR reads again in MiXCR, with one record for every CDR3 protein. The sample has more than 400,000 distinct CDR3 sequences; around 9.9% are singletons. The material was PBMCs from blood, obtained roughly 6 weeks after vaccination. The receptors were gathered from a man aged 45 to 65 who received an inactivated influenza vaccine. The CDR3 runs from the conserved cysteine through the conserved F or W. The D gene is left open where the match is weak. Size is stated for part of the rows, as once, few or many counts, or as a class when the clone is expanded.

CDR3 length	D gene	V gene	clone size	J gene	CDR3 protein	CDR3 DNA
13	-	TRBV14	-	TRBJ1-1	CASSQERGGKTFF	TGTGCCAGCAGCCAAGAACGGGGCGGTAAAACTTTCTTT
16	-	TRBV12-3/TRBV12-4	-	TRBJ2-1	CASSLVEGLTYNEQFF	TGTGCCAGCTCACTGGTGGAGGGGTTAACCTACAATGAGCAGTTCTTC
16	-	TRBV6-5	few	TRBJ1-1	CASSYFIDRPSTEAFF	TGTGCCAGCAGTTACTTTATCGACAGGCCGTCCACTGAAGCTTTCTTT
13	TRBD1	TRBV20-1	few	TRBJ1-1	CSPTGGLNTEAFF	TGCAGTCCGACAGGGGGGCTAAACACTGAAGCTTTCTTT
13	-	TRBV9	few	TRBJ2-1	CASSVSRDNEQFF	TGTGCCAGCAGCGTATCCAGGGACAATGAGCAGTTCTTC
20	-	TRBV12-3/TRBV12-4	-	TRBJ2-2	CASSWGIYLRDNTNTGELFF	TGTGCCAGCAGTTGGGGGATTTATCTAAGGGACAACACGAACACCGGGGAGCTGTTTTTT
14	-	TRBV6-5	-	TRBJ2-1	CASSYSGQFDEQFF	TGTGCCAGCAGTTACTCAGGGCAATTCGATGAGCAGTTCTTC
16	TRBD1	TRBV7-8	many	TRBJ2-1	CASSATGGFSYNEQFF	TGTGCCAGCAGCGCGACAGGGGGGTTCTCCTACAATGAGCAGTTCTTC
14	-	TRBV20-1	many	TRBJ2-1	CSARALLRNNEQFF	TGCAGTGCTAGGGCCCTCCTTCGTAACAATGAGCAGTTCTTC
14	-	TRBV3-1	few	TRBJ2-2	CASSQGSGVGELFF	TGTGCCAGCAGCCAAGGATCAGGGGTCGGGGAGCTGTTTTTT
16	-	TRBV20-1	few	TRBJ2-2	CSARRDTLANTGELFF	TGCAGTGCTCGAAGGGACACCCTTGCGAACACCGGGGAGCTGTTTTTT
15	-	TRBV20-1	-	TRBJ1-6	CSALPGTRRNSPLHF	TGCAGTGCTCTCCCTGGGACACGGAGAAATTCACCCCTCCACTTT
14	TRBD2	TRBV20-1	-	TRBJ2-7	CSARTSGRGSEQYF	TGCAGTGCTAGGACTAGCGGGAGAGGCTCCGAGCAGTACTTC
17	TRBD2	TRBV10-1	-	TRBJ2-3	CASSESVASGPQDTQYF	TGCGCCAGCAGTGAGTCGGTGGCTAGCGGGCCCCAAGATACGCAGTATTTT
16	-	TRBV11-2	few	TRBJ1-4	CASSRGVARTNEKLFF	TGTGCCAGCAGCCGCGGGGTTGCAAGAACTAATGAAAAACTGTTTTTT
12	-	TRBV6-5	many	TRBJ2-7	CASSPTPYEQYF	TGTGCCAGCAGTCCCACCCCCTACGAGCAGTACTTC
15	-	TRBV24-1	-	TRBJ2-3	CATSTSDGYTDTQYF	TGTGCCACCTCAACCTCGGACGGGTACACAGATACGCAGTATTTT
15	TRBD1	TRBV4-1	-	TRBJ1-4	CASSQTTGANEKLFF	TGCGCCAGCAGCCAAACGACAGGGGCTAATGAAAAACTGTTTTTT
13	TRBD1	TRBV29-1	few	TRBJ1-1	CSAGTVLHTEAFF	TGCAGCGCGGGGACAGTCCTTCACACTGAAGCTTTCTTT
15	-	TRBV11-2	many	TRBJ2-1	CASSSDSGTYNEQFF	TGTGCCAGCAGCTCAGATAGCGGAACCTACAATGAGCAGTTCTTC
17	-	TRBV20-1	-	TRBJ2-1	CSATGEGSRAPYNEQFF	TGCAGTGCTACCGGCGAGGGGTCTAGGGCCCCCTACAATGAGCAGTTCTTC
15	TRBD2	TRBV9	many	TRBJ2-1	CASSGTSGRAYEQFF	TGTGCCAGCAGCGGGACTAGCGGGAGGGCCTATGAGCAGTTCTTC
12	-	TRBV20-1	many	TRBJ1-6	CSARETFSPLHF	TGCAGTGCTAGAGAGACGTTTTCACCCCTCCACTTT
14	-	TRBV29-1	many	TRBJ2-1	CSVDRRSSYNEQFF	TGCAGCGTTGACAGGAGGAGCTCCTACAATGAGCAGTTCTTC
14	-	TRBV25-1	-	TRBJ1-4	CASSEWSENEKLFF	TGTGCCAGCAGTGAATGGAGCGAGAATGAAAAACTGTTTTTT
15	-	TRBV5-1	few	TRBJ1-3	CASSVGSNVGNTIYF	TGCGCCAGCAGCGTGGGGTCCAACGTCGGAAACACCATATATTTT
15	TRBD1	TRBV20-1	few	TRBJ2-1	CSALQTGGRYNEQFF	TGCAGTGCTCTACAAACAGGGGGCCGGTACAATGAGCAGTTCTTC
14	-	TRBV24-1	once	TRBJ2-5	CATSGRGPQDTQYF	TGTGCCACCAGCGGTAGGGGACCCCAAGACACCCAGTACTTC
17	TRBD1	TRBV7-6	-	TRBJ2-2	CASSLVPRTGNAGELFF	TGTGCCAGCAGCTTAGTCCCCCGGACAGGGAACGCCGGGGAGCTGTTTTTT
14	TRBD2	TRBV20-1	many	TRBJ2-7	CSARPTSVAYEQYF	TGCAGTGCTAGGCCTACTAGCGTCGCGTACGAGCAGTACTTC
15	-	TRBV28	few	TRBJ2-1	CASRPGAVGYNEQFF	TGTGCCAGCAGGCCAGGGGCAGTTGGATACAATGAGCAGTTCTTC
13	-	TRBV5-1	many	TRBJ2-1	CASSLAVDNEQFF	TGCGCCAGCAGCTTGGCGGTCGACAATGAGCAGTTCTTC
13	-	TRBV7-6	-	TRBJ2-7	CASSVRVAYEQYF	TGTGCCAGCAGCGTCAGGGTTGCCTACGAGCAGTACTTC
16	-	TRBV4-2	few	TRBJ1-5	CASSLMNGGSNQPQHF	TGTGCCAGCAGCCTAATGAATGGGGGTAGCAATCAGCCCCAGCATTTT
14	TRBD1	TRBV12-3/TRBV12-4	few	TRBJ1-1	CASRRGQGATEAFF	TGTGCCAGCAGACGAGGACAGGGAGCGACTGAAGCTTTCTTT